Shown below are 10 T cell receptor beta chains from a single sample sequenced in a study of blood T cell repertoires in COVID-19. TCRdb's copy holds only in-frame clones and misses some; the assay was immunoSEQ multiplex PCR. The table lists around 260,000 clones, 75% to 90% of them singletons. What was sequenced was PBMCs or T cells enriched from blood (not recorded which). Receptor source: a woman aged 25 to 39 who had recovered from COVID-19.

This chain joins TRBV28 and TRBJ1-5; possibly TRBD1 for D (5 bases). Germline CDR1 MDHEN, CDR2 SYDVKM. Trimming took 2 bases from V and 5 from J, leaving 10 bases between them. This CDR3 contains 14 residues. The CDR3 is CASSLGDSYQPQHF. The CDR3 bases are TGTGCCAGCAGTTTAGGTGACAGCTATCAGCCCCAGCATTTT.

The chain links TRBV4-1 to TRBJ2-3, with TRBD2 identical over 8 bases. This CDR3 has 18 residues. V dropped 3 bases and J dropped 2; count of bases not matched to a gene: 13. Germline CDR1 and CDR2: MGHRA and YSYEKL. The CDR3 spells CASSHPWTSRRTTDTQYF. DNA for the CDR3: TGCGCCAGCAGCCACCCTTGGACTAGCAGAAGAACCACAGATACGCAGTATTTT.

J is TRBJ1-2 and V is TRBV7-6; D gene unclear. V was trimmed by 2 bases and J by 4 bases, leaving 11 bases between them. The CDR3 covers 14 residues. The germline V gene encodes CDR1 SGHVS and CDR2 FNYEAQ. CDR3 bases: TGTGCCAGCAGCTTAAGACGGGGAGGCTATGGCTACACCTTC. It encodes CASSLRRGGYGYTF.

This clone was seen once. The rearrangement uses TRBV2 and TRBJ1-5, with TRBD1 as a possible D gene (5 bases). Germline V gives CDR1 SNHLY, CDR2 FYNNEI. The CDR3 runs 15 residues. V lost 3 bases to trimming and J lost 3 bases, with 12 bases between them. The CDR3 reads CASSDLRTYNQPQHF. DNA of the CDR3: TGTGCCAGCAGTGACTTAAGGACATACAATCAGCCCCAGCATTTT.

V gene TRBV6-5 combines with J gene TRBJ2-6; D is unresolved. The CDR3 sequence is 14 residues long. Germline V gives CDR1 MNHEY, CDR2 SVGAGI. V lost 5 bases and J lost 4, with 9 bases in between. The CDR3 sequence is CASSRNSGANVLTF. The DNA of the CDR3 is TGTGCCAGCAGTCGTAACTCGGGGGCCAACGTCCTGACTTTC.

The V and J genes are TRBV18 and TRBJ1-1; weak D call: TRBD1 (5 bases). The germline CDR1 and CDR2 sequences are KGHSH and LQKENI. Trimming took off 3 bases at V and 3 bases at J, with 26 bases between the two ends. This CDR3 is 19 amino acids long. Here the CDR3 reads CASSPVEPGLRIGDTEAFF. In nucleotides, the CDR3 is TGTGCCAGCTCACCGGTTGAGCCGGGACTTCGGATTGGGGACACTGAAGCTTTCTTT.

The genes are TRBV7-2 and TRBJ2-2; 12 bases agree with TRBD2. The CDR3 is 19 amino acids. Germline V lookup: CDR1 SGHTA, CDR2 FQGNSA. V was pared by 7 bases and J by 5 bases, with 17 bases of the junction left unmatched. DNA of the CDR3: TGTGCCAGCAATCCCCGAGAGGCTAGCGGGAGGGCATGGACCGGGGAGCTGTTTTTT. This sequence encodes CASNPREASGRAWTGELFF.

The chain has TRBV3-1 (or the pseudogene TRBV3-2) and TRBJ2-4, with D possibly matching TRBD2 (6 bases). Germline CDR1 and CDR2: LGHDT and YNNKEL (reference sequence). This CDR3 is 13 amino acids long. Trimming cost V 4 bases and J 8 bases, with 12 bases left between them. The CDR3 loop reads CASSLSRGYIQYF. CDR3 in DNA: TGTGCCAGCAGCCTAAGTCGGGGGTACATTCAGTACTTC.

The V gene is TRBV2, the J gene TRBJ1-4; no clear D gene. The CDR3 is 17 residues long. Germline V gives CDR1 SNHLY, CDR2 FYNNEI. Trimming removed 8 bases at V and 4 bases at J, with 23 bases between. The CDR3, as DNA: TGTGCCAGCGGGTCGGGGAGAGGGCCCGGGGATAATGAAAAACTGTTTTTT. It yields the protein CASGSGRGPGDNEKLFF. Filled out from reference TRBV2 and TRBJ1-4, the complete variable domain reads EPEVTQTPSHQVTQMGQEVILRCVPISNHLYFYWYRQILGQKVEFLVSFYNNEISEKSEIFDDQFSVERPDGSNFTLKIRSTKLEDSAMYFCASGSGRGPGDNEKLFFGSGTQLSVL.

This chain joins TRBV28 and TRBJ2-7, with D maybe TRBD1 (5 bases). The germline gives CDR1 MDHEN, CDR2 SYDVKM. There are 11 residues in the CDR3. The germline V and J ends were trimmed by 9 bases and 4 bases, with 10 bases remaining between them. The CDR3 sequence: CASQQEYEQYF. CDR3 DNA sequence: TGTGCCAGTCAACAGGAGTACGAGCAGTACTTC.